This TCR beta chain appears in the sequencing data of a study of T cell responses to AZD1222 COVID-19 vaccine. Germline lookup yields CDR1 LNHDA and CDR2 SQIVND (reference sequence). The V gene lost 4 bases and the J gene lost 1 base, with 7 bases spanning the gap. The CDR3 has 13 residues. Libraries were prepared by immunoSEQ multiplex PCR; TCRdb keeps only in-frame clonotypes and omits some of them. The table has some 140,000 clones, about 80% seen once. The TCR originated in an adult in good health. The J gene is TRBJ1-1, the V gene TRBV19; unclear D gene. The sequenced sample was peripheral blood, obtained on day 0 of AZD1222 vaccination. The CDR3 DNA is TGTGCCAGTAGTAAACAGCGGAACACTGAAGCTTTCTTT. It encodes CASSKQRNTEAFF.